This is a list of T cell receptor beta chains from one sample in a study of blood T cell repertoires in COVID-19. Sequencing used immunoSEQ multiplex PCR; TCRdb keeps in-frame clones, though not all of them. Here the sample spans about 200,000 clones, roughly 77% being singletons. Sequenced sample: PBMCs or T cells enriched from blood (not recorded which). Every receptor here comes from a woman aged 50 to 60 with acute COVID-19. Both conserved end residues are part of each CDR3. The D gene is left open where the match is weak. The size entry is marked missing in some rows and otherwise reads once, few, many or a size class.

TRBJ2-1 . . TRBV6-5 TGTGCCTTGCTGAATAACAACTACAATGAGCAGTTCTTC CALLNNNYNEQFF
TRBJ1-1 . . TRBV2 TGTGCCAGCAGAAAGACAGAGAACACTGAAGCTTTCTTT CASRKTENTEAFF
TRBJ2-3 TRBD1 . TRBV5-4 TGTGCCAGCAGGAACTCACAGGGGGGAGATACGCAGTATTTT CASRNSQGGDTQYF
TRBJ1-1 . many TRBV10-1 TGCGCCAGCAGGGACAGCACGAACACTGAAGCTTTCTTT CASRDSTNTEAFF
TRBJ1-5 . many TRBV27 TGTGCCAGCAGTCAGGACAGCCCGAATCAGCCCCAGCATTTT CASSQDSPNQPQHF
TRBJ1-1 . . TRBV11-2 TGTGCCAGCAGCATCCGCTGGGGGGGTGAAGCTTTCTTT CASSIRWGGEAFF
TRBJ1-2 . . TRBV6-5 TGTGCCAGCAGTTACCGGGACACGGATTATGGCTACACCTTC CASSYRDTDYGYTF
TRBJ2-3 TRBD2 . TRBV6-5 TGTGCCAGCAGGGGGGGGACCGATACGCAGTATTTT CASRGGTDTQYF
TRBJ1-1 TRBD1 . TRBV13 TGTGCCAGCAGCTGGGGACAGGTTAACACTGAAGCTTTCTTT CASSWGQVNTEAFF
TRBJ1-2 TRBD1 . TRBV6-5 TGTGCCAGCAGGGCGACAGGGGCATCGGGGGGCTACACCTTC CASRATGASGGYTF
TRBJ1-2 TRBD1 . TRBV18 TGTGCCAGCTCACCCCCGGGACAGGTCTGGTATGGCTACACCTTC CASSPPGQVWYGYTF
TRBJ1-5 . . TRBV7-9 TGTGCCAGCAGCTTGGCGGGGGAAAGTCAGCCCCAGCATTTT CASSLAGESQPQHF
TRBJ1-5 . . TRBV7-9 TGTGCCAGCAGCTTAGGTAACCAGGGTAGTGAGCCCCAGCATTTT CASSLGNQGSEPQHF
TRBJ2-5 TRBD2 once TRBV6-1 TGTGCCAGCAGTGAAGACCTTTCCGGGACTAGCGGGAGTTCGGTTAGAGAGACCCAGTACTTC CASSEDLSGTSGSSVRETQYF
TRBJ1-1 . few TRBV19 TGTGCCAGTAGTATAACGCTTGTCGGGGGGGAAGCTTTCTTT CASSITLVGGEAFF
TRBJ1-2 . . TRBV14 TGTGCCAGCAGCCAAGATCGGGGGTCCTATGGCTACACCTTC CASSQDRGSYGYTF
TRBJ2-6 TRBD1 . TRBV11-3 TGTGCCAGCAGCCGCTCGGGACAGGGATCTGGGGCCAACGTCCTGACTTTC CASSRSGQGSGANVLTF
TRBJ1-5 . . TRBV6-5 TGTGCCAGCAGGTCGGGGGAAGGTGGGCCCCAGCATTTT CASRSGEGGPQHF
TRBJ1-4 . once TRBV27 TGTGCCAGCAGCCTCACCCTAGGCGAAAAACTGTTTTTT CASSLTLGEKLFF
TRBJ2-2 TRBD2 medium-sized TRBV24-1 TGTGCCACCAGTGACCCCGGACTAGCGGGGGGGCCAAGGGACACCGGGGAGCTGTTTTTT CATSDPGLAGGPRDTGELFF
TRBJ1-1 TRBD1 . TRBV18 TGTGCCACCCTCAATTCGGGACAGGAAGCTTTCTTT CATLNSGQEAFF
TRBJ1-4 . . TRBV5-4 TGTGCCAGCAGCTTGCGATCCGGCCCGAACAGGGAGCTCACTTTT CASSLRSGPNRELTF
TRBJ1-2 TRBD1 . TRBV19 TGTGCCAGTAGTATCGGACAGGGGGCGAACTATGGCTACACCTTC CASSIGQGANYGYTF
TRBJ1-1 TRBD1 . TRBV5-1 TGCGCCAGCAGCCCACAGGGGGCATTGGCAATGAACACTGAAGCTTTCTTT CASSPQGALAMNTEAFF
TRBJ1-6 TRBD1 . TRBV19 TGTGCCAGTAGTACCCCCCGGGACAGGGGGACACCCCTCCACTTT CASSTPRDRGTPLHF
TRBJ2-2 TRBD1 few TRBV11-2 TGTGCCAGCAGCCACAGGGGTAGAACCGGGGAGCTGTTTTTT CASSHRGRTGELFF
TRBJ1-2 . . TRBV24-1 TGTGCCACCAGTGGAGACAGCTATGGCTACACCTTC CATSGDSYGYTF
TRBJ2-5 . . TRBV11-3 TGTGCCAGCAGTCAGTCAGGGGGGGAGACCCAGTACTTC CASSQSGGETQYF